This T cell receptor beta chain was captured by sequencing in a study of cytomegalovirus exposure and HLA in healthy donors (dated 2017 in TCRdb). Regarding the complete study: An earlier analysis of approximately 600 of the donors reported 250 to 300 Gb of sequence data and 117 million unique TCR beta sequences from about 180 million T cells. An early release that covered several hundred HLA-typed donors contained approximately 300 gigabases of sequencing data and roughly 84 million unique TCR sequences. Among the roughly 400 genotyped donors, about 83% belonged to the genetic ancestry cluster associated with self-reported Caucasian donors. The study aimed to test whether signatures of past pathogen exposure could be identified by cataloging public T cell receptors. The study profiled the T cell repertoires of 666 subjects by immunosequencing and related them to cytomegalovirus serostatus. Besides the first cohort of roughly 700 subjects, a separate validation cohort made up of roughly 120 different subjects was used. The study combined high-throughput TCR immunosequencing, statistical association of individual TCRs with disease status, and machine learning to predict cytomegalovirus infection status. In a later analysis, previously published TCR beta repertoires from 600 to 850 donors were re-analyzed and high-resolution HLA genotyping was added so that TCR occurrence patterns could be studied. In the later analysis, no new phenotypic data were used to find candidate immune exposures; instead, reliance was placed on TCR beta sequences and their occurrence across donors. To decide whether each TCR beta V gene segment behaved as functional or pseudogenic, an earlier analysis of 587 of the donors relied on high-throughput TCR beta sequencing. Donor age, sex, ethnicity and CMV serostatus were compiled alongside the repertoire data. A later genetic analysis used genome-wide SNP genotypes for about 55% of the 666 donors, treating that subset as a discovery cohort. Every repertoire in the discovery cohort had been generated on one and the same sequencing platform. Class I and class II HLA loci were covered by the typing at four-digit resolution. The number of typed donors differed by locus: about 629-640 for A, B, C, DRB1 and DQB1; 522 for DQA1; some 590 for DPA1; and about 450 for DPB1. Roughly five DR-DQ haplotypes were treated as single units for association and clustering because of strong linkage in the cohort. On average, about 240,000 unique TCR beta nucleotide sequences were sequenced per donor among 350 to 400 genotyped donors of the cohort, with 15% to 20% of those sequences being non-productive.

Receptors were amplified or captured by the immunoSEQ multiplex PCR assay. For the multiplex PCR, a mixture combining 60 forward primers for TCR Vbeta segments and 13 reverse primers for TCR Jbeta segments was used. The CDR3 region of rearranged TCR beta genes was amplified from genomic DNA with a multiplex PCR assay. Amplified TCR beta libraries were sequenced as 87-base-pair reads on the Illumina HiSeq System. As for how the authors treated the data: A later analysis tallied some 79 million unique TCR beta chains across the 610 or so repertoires, and 10 million to 11 million of those chains were shared by two or more donors. To remove PCR and sequencing errors, raw reads were error-corrected and collapsed into unique sequences using a nearest-neighbor algorithm that merged closely related sequences. To assign V, D and J gene segments, CDR3 sequences were aligned to IMGT reference sequences. For a sequence to be retained, a match of at least six nucleotides was required to both a V gene segment and a J gene segment. A rearrangement was called productive if the CDR3 had no stop codons and remained in frame with V and J, and every other rearrangement was called non-productive. CDR3 was defined according to IMGT convention as the region running from the second conserved V-encoded cysteine to the conserved J-encoded phenylalanine. The earlier analysis of some 550 of the donors excluded any sequence lacking an unambiguous match to a single V gene segment. An earlier analysis of 587 of the donors called V segments functional above 56.7% productive rearrangements and segregating when the between-donor standard deviation exceeded 5%. To diagnose cytomegalovirus status from the catalog of TCR beta chain sequences, a statistical classification framework was built. In a later analysis, V and J genes were assigned by comparing TCR nucleotide sequences against IMGT/GENE-DB human TR gene sequences. The TCRdist pipeline was used in a later analysis to assign CDR3 sequences and most-parsimonious VDJ recombination scenarios. In a later analysis, each TCR beta chain was defined by its CDR3 amino acid sequence together with its V-gene family, and reads lacking a unique V-gene family were excluded. A later analysis removed 450 to 600 highly shared, low-generation-probability nucleotide sequences to deal with suspected cross-contamination and a sequencing artifact. In a later analysis, a clonal expansion index was calculated for each public chain from normalized within-repertoire ranks of inferred template counts. In a later analysis, generation probabilities were computed with a VDJ recombination model fitted to out-of-frame rearrangements, and the resulting probabilities were checked against IGoR. In a later analysis, hypergeometric tests were used to score TCR-TCR, TCR-HLA and TCR-CMV co-occurrence, with a repertoire-size bias correction applied to TCR pairs. A later analysis estimated false discovery rates by permuting HLA or CMV assignments 20 times. A later analysis grouped co-occurring TCRs with DBSCAN, adding TCRdist sequence similarity when clustering within HLA-allele-positive subsets. For co-occurrence clustering, repertoires with fewer than 30,000 or more than 120,000 public chains were excluded, along with roughly 5 repertoires with anomalous nucleotide sharing. Entries here come from immuneACCESS through TCRdb and include only in-frame sequences with V and J called. Some clones fail to appear in such tables; in the studies checked, an unresolved V gene covers under half of the shortfall, and the cause of the remainder is unknown. That table supplies the V and J calls and clone size; D and trimming were determined from the DNA. Across this sample there are under 200,000 clones, with 75% to 85% seen only once. The ten largest clones add up to 0.6% to 0.9% of the sample.

In total, 666 healthy bone marrow donors made up the cohort. At the time of sampling, all cohort members were nominally healthy, though unrecorded immune exposures were likely present. The donor tested CMV seronegative and was one of the 352 seronegative cohort members. A peripheral blood sample was collected from each donor, and TCR beta sequencing was performed on peripheral blood mononuclear cells. The Qiagen DNeasy Blood Extraction Kit was used to extract genomic DNA from the blood cell samples. The sample holds a few counts of this clone. Its cognate antigen has yet to be identified. No quality values exist for individual bases; no much larger clone is one base distant. What the authors observed across the whole study: Broadly in line with IMGT annotations, most TCR beta V segments showed up in productive rearrangements about 90% or about 30% of the time in an earlier analysis of about 500 of the donors. A few of the identified cytomegalovirus-associated TCR beta chains were confirmed in vitro to be specific for cytomegalovirus antigens. Sequencing depth was assumed to be roughly uniform across donors in the presence/absence analyses, though that assumption may not hold. While some public TCRs were present in many individuals, most TCR sequences turned up only very rarely across donors. When HLA alleles, especially DR and DQ, strongly co-occurred, attributing TCR associations to individual alleles was difficult. Because HLA typing was missing for some donors at each locus, association tests included only the typed subset. Several of the top co-occurrence clusters appeared to be linked to parvovirus B19, influenza, CMV and Epstein-Barr virus, according to a later analysis. In a later analysis, most CMV-associated TCR beta chains were found to appear HLA-restricted, with HLA associations seemingly driven largely by CMV exposure. In a later analysis, HLA-associated TCR beta chains showed more clonal expansion and lower generation probabilities than non-associated chains that were equally common. It was suggested by the authors that the approach could potentially be generalized to other disease states and immunological phenotypes. The only immune exposure information available for the cohort was CMV serostatus. The earlier analysis of some 560 of the donors excluded over 15 rarely observed V segments, including chromosome 9 orphons, because counts were too low. The study listed around 160 TCR beta chains as associated with cytomegalovirus. Correlated functional status among segregating V segments might reflect linkage disequilibrium, but an unknown experimental factor could not be ruled out. A later genetic analysis reported fewer N-insertions in productive TCRs among donors in an Asian-associated ancestry cluster than the approximately 700-donor mean. A later analysis found that TCR association rates varied across HLA loci, with DRB1 alleles showing the most associated TCRs and HLA-C alleles the fewest. The classifier was reported to diagnose cytomegalovirus status with high specificity and sensitivity in both the original cohort and the validation cohort. In a later analysis, 15,000 to 20,000 TCR beta sequences were associated with specific HLA alleles at a false discovery rate of 0.05. This cohort had only TCR beta chains sequenced, and the lack of alpha or paired-chain data limited which features could be detected. A cluster of highly shared sequence variants was judged likely to represent a technical artifact of the sequencing pipeline. In a later genetic analysis, a missense DCLRE1C variant was associated with V-gene and J-gene trimming of TCR beta chains, and the association was replicated in an independent cohort. Some IMGT-functional V segments, including TRBV6-2 and TRBV6-3, could not be distinguished by the 87-base-pair reads and were therefore excluded. A further reported finding was that TCR beta sequences accurately predicted the HLA-A and HLA-B alleles for most subjects in the first cohort.

The germline V gene encodes CDR1 KGHSH and CDR2 LQKENI. The CDR3 has 16 amino acids, counting the end cysteine and phenylalanine. Only CDR3 DNA remains: 48 bases, in frame from the first base. Relative to germline, V is missing 6 bases and J is missing 7 bases, with 16 bases of the junction outside any gene match. The sequenced material came from PBMCs. The chain employs TRBV18 and TRBJ2-7, with 9 bases matching TRBD2. The receptor comes from a female donor in good health and CMV-seronegative. The CDR3 has the sequence CASSTGLASGEREQYF. The DNA reads TGTGCCAGCTCGACTGGGTTGGCTAGCGGGGAACGTGAGCAGTACTTC.